This TCR beta chain emerged from a study of CD8 T cells in ankylosing spondylitis. The TCR beta libraries were generated through quantitative 5'-RACE incorporating molecular barcodes. TCRdb re-derived calls from the 5' RACE reads in MiXCR, one entry per CDR3 protein. This sample has about 240,000 distinct CDR3 sequences, with approximately 12% found just once. This clonotype has a count of ten or more. Its antigen is unidentified. Findings and caveats of the study: Previous work reported some of these motif variants in the synovial fluid and blood of reactive arthritis. What appeared characteristic of ankylosing spondylitis blood was a TCR beta motif of fewer than ten highly homologous variants. The authors found the disease-linked clones to be CD8+ and relatively rare in peripheral blood.

V was pared by 5 bases and J by 7 bases, with 15 bases between. This CDR3 has 14 residues. Germline V gene data show CDR1 as MNHNS and CDR2 as SASEGT. The receptor was isolated from a male donor with ankylosing spondylitis or in good health (not recorded which). The source material was blood, either unsorted or a sorted T cell fraction (not recorded which). This sequence joins TRBV6-1 and TRBJ1-5; TRBD1 is a possible D gene (5 bases). CDR3 in amino acids: CASSRDQGGQPQHF. CDR3 DNA: TGTGCCAGCAGTAGGGATCAGGGAGGCCAGCCCCAGCATTTT.